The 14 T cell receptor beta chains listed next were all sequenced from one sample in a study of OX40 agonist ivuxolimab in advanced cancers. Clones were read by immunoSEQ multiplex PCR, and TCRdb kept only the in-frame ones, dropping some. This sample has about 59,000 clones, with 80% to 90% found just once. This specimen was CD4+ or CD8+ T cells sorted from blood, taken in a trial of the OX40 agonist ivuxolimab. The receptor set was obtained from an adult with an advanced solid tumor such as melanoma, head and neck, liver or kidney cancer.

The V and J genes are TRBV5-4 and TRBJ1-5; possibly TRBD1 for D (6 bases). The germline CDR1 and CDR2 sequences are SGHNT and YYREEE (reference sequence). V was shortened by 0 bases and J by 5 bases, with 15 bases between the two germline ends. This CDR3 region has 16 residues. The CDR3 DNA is TGTGCCAGCAGCTTGGATTTACAGGGAAGCGATCAGCCCCAGCATTTT. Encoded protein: CASSLDLQGSDQPQHF.

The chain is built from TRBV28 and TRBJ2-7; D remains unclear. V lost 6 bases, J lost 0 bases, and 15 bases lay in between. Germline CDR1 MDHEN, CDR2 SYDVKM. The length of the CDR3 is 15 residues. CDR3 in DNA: TGTGCCAGCAGGCCCACGGGCAGGTCCTCCTACGAGCAGTACTTC. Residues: CASRPTGRSSYEQYF.

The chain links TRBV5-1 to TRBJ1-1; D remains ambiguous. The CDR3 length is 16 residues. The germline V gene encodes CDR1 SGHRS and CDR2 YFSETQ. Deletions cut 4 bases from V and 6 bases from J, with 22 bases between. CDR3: CASSQAQAVRHSEAFF. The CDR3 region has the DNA TGCGCCAGCAGCCAAGCCCAGGCCGTAAGGCACTCTGAAGCTTTCTTT.

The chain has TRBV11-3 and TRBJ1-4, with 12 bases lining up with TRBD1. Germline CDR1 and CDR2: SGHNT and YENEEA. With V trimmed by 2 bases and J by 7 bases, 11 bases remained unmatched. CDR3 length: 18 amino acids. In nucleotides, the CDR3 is TGTGCCAGCAGCTTACCCTTGGGACAGGGGGCTTCAGGTGAAAAACTGTTTTTT. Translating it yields CASSLPLGQGASGEKLFF.

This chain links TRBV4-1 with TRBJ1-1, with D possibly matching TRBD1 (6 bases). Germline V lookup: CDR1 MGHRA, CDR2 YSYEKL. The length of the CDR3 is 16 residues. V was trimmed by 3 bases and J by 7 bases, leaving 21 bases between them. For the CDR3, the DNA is TGCGCCAGCAGCCATGGACTTCCCAGGGGAACCCTTGAAGCTTTCTTT. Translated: CASSHGLPRGTLEAFF.

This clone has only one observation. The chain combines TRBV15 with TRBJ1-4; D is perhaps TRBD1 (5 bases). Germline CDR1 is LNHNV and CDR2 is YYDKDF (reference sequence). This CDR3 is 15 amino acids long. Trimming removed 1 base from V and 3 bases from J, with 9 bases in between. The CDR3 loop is CATSRVSTANEKLFF. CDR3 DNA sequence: TGTGCCACCAGCAGAGTTTCGACAGCTAATGAAAAACTGTTTTTT.

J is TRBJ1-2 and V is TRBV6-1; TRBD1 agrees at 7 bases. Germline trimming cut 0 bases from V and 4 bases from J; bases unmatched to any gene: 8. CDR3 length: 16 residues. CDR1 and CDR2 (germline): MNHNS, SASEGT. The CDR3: CASSEAGQGVLYGYTF. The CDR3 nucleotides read TGTGCCAGCAGTGAAGCAGGCCAGGGGGTGCTCTATGGCTACACCTTC.

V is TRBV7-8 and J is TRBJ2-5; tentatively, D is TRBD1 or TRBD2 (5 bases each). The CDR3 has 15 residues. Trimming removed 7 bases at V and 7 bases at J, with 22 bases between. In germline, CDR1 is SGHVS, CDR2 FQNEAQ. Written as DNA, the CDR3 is TGTGCCAGCACCAGCTCAGGGACCCTTTTAAGGACCCAGTACTTC. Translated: CASTSSGTLLRTQYF.

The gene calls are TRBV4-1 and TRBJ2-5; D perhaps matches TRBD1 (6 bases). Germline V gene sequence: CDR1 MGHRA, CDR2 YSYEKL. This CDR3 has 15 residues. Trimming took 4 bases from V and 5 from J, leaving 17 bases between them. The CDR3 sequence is CASSPSLQGWETQYF. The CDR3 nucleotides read TGCGCCAGCAGCCCATCGCTACAGGGATGGGAGACCCAGTACTTC.

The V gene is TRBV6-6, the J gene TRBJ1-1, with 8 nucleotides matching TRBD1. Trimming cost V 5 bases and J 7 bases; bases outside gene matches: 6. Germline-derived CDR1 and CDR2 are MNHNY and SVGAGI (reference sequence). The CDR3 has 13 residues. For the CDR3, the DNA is TGTGCCAGCAGTCCGGGACAGGAGATTGAAGCTTTCTTT. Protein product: CASSPGQEIEAFF.

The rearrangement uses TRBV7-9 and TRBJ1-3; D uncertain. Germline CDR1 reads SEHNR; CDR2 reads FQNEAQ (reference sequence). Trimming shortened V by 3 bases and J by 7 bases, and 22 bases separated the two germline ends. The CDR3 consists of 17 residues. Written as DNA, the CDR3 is TGTGCCAGCAGCTTCTATCGTTGGAATCTCTCTCGGAACACCATATATTTT. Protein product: CASSFYRWNLSRNTIYF.

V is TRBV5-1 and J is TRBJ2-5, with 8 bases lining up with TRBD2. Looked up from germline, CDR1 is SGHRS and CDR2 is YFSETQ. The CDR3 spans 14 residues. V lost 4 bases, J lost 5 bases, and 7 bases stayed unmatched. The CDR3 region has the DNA TGCGCCAGCAGCCAAACTAGCGGAGCGGAGACCCAGTACTTC. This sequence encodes CASSQTSGAETQYF.

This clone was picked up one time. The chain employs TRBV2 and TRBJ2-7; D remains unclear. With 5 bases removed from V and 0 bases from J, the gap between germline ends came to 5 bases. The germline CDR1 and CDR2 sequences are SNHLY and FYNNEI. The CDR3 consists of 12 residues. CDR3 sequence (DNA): TGTGCCAGCAGTCCACTCTCCTACGAGCAGTACTTC. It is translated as CASSPLSYEQYF.

In DNA, the CDR3 is TGTGCCAGCAGCGATCAGGGGGCTTTCGATTCACCCCTCCACTTT. Translated, it gives CASSDQGAFDSPLHF. V usage is TRBV6-5 and J usage is TRBJ1-6, with 8 nucleotides matching TRBD1. Germline V gives CDR1 MNHEY, CDR2 SVGAGI. Trimming removed 6 bases from V and 8 bases from J; junction bases left unmatched: 9. This CDR3 is 15 amino acids long.